This TCR beta chain was retrieved from a study of blood T cell repertoires in COVID-19. Before being deemed recovered, Cohort 3 donors had two negative PCRs, clearance, or symptom resolution. The germline V gene encodes CDR1 ENHRY and CDR2 SYGVKD. The CDR3 sequence is 17 residues long. Trimming cost V 3 bases and J 5 bases, with 22 bases left between them. Repertoires were generated with immunoSEQ multiplex PCR, while TCRdb's copy carries only in-frame clones and drops some. There are around 210,000 clones in the sample; around 89% occur only once, and about 8.8% lies in the top ten. The clonotype was recovered from a woman between 18 and 29 years old who had recovered from COVID-19. Sequenced sample: PBMCs or T cells enriched from blood (not recorded which). V usage is TRBV10-3 and J usage is TRBJ1-1; tentative D call: TRBD1 (6 bases). The CDR3 loop reads CAISEPSSATGATEAFF. The CDR3 DNA sequence: TGTGCCATCAGTGAACCTTCCTCCGCGACAGGAGCAACTGAAGCTTTCTTT.